The clone carrying this T cell receptor beta chain was seen at least ten times. Template material for amplifying TCR beta CDR3 regions consisted of RNA transcripts. With the HTBI primer set, the TCR CDR3 went through a first round of RT-PCR. TCRdb passed the multiplex PCR reads through MiXCR, listing each CDR3 protein once. The data show about 700,000 distinct CDR3 sequences, 14% seen once. Uncontrolled infection, other autoimmune disease, pregnancy or lactation excluded patients. The data were taken from a study of T cells in Graves' hyperthyroidism and ophthalmopathy. The receptor was isolated from a woman aged 18-30 years with Graves' hyperthyroidism. What was sequenced was blood.

CDR3 in amino acids: CASSPRMRNTEAFF. The DNA for the CDR3 is TGTGCCAGCAGCCCAAGGATGCGTAACACTGAAGCTTTCTTT. V and J are TRBV7-3 and TRBJ1-1; D call uncertain. Germline loops: CDR1 SGHTA, CDR2 FQGTGA. The germline V and J ends were trimmed by 5 bases and 2 bases, with 12 bases remaining between them. This CDR3 comprises 14 residues.